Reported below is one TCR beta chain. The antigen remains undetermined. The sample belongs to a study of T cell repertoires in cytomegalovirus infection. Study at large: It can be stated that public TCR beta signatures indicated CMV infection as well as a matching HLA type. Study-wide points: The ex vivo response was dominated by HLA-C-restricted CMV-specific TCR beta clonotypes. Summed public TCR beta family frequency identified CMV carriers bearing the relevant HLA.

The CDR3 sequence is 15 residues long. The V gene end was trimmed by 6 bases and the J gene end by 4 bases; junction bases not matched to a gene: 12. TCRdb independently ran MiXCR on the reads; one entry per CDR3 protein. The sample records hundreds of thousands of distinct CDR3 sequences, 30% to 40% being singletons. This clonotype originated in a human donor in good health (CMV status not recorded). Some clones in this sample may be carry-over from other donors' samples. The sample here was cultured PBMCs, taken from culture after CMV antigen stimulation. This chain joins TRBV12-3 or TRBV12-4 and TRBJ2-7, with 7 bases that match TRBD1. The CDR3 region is CASSFNRGCLYEQYV. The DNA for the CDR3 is TGTGCCAGCAGCTTCAACAGGGGCTGTCTTTACGAGCAGTACGTC.